The rows below give T cell receptor beta chains drawn from one sample of a study of blood T cell repertoires in COVID-19. Clones were read by immunoSEQ multiplex PCR, and TCRdb kept only the in-frame ones, dropping some. The sample includes 200,000 to 250,000 clones, 82% seen only once; the top ten take around 8%. The sequencing sample was made of peripheral blood. The receptors derive from a woman of 80 years or more with COVID-19, enrolled during active disease. The CDR3 runs from the conserved cysteine through the conserved F or W. D genes are given only for firm matches. Only part of the rows carry a size: once, few, many, or a class if the clone is expanded.

j_call	clone_size	v_call	d_call	cdr3_aa	cdr3_nt
TRBJ2-7	NA	TRBV5-4	TRBD2	CASSPDGGEGSYEQYF	TGTGCCAGCAGCCCGGACGGGGGGGAGGGTTCCTACGAGCAGTACTTC
TRBJ1-1	NA	TRBV10-3	NA	CAISEEVPNTEAFF	TGTGCCATCAGTGAAGAGGTTCCAAACACTGAAGCTTTCTTT
TRBJ2-2	NA	TRBV15	NA	CATSLQRYTGELFF	TGTGCCACCAGCCTCCAACGGTATACCGGGGAGCTGTTTTTT
TRBJ2-2	NA	TRBV27	NA	CASSLSQVTGELFF	TGTGCCAGCAGTCTATCCCAGGTCACCGGGGAGCTGTTTTTT
TRBJ1-1	NA	TRBV12-3/TRBV12-4	NA	CASSLVGVEAFF	TGTGCCAGCAGTTTAGTGGGCGTTGAAGCTTTCTTT
TRBJ1-5	few	TRBV6-6	NA	CASKGQQSNQPQHF	TGTGCCAGCAAGGGACAACAGAGCAATCAGCCCCAGCATTTT
TRBJ2-6	once	TRBV5-4	TRBD2	CASILGGTTRGANVLTF	TGTGCCAGCATCCTGGGGGGGACGACGAGAGGGGCCAACGTCCTGACTTTC
TRBJ1-2	NA	TRBV7-3	NA	CASSLIPGVASGYTF	TGTGCCAGCAGCTTAATACCAGGGGTGGCAAGTGGCTACACCTTC
TRBJ1-1	NA	TRBV6-5	TRBD1	CASRPDRVGTEAFF	TGTGCCAGCAGACCGGACAGGGTGGGCACTGAAGCTTTCTTT
TRBJ1-5	NA	TRBV19	NA	CASGLGGFQPQHF	TGTGCCAGTGGCCTTGGGGGGTTCCAGCCCCAGCATTTT
TRBJ1-2	few	TRBV11-1	NA	CASSLASSNYGYTF	TGTGCCAGCAGCTTAGCTTCTTCTAACTATGGCTACACCTTC
TRBJ2-7	NA	TRBV5-5	TRBD2	CASSPFTSGSYEQYF	TGTGCCAGCAGCCCCTTTACTAGCGGGAGTTACGAGCAGTACTTC
TRBJ1-1	NA	TRBV7-2	NA	CASSLGLDTEAFF	TGTGCCAGCAGCTTGGGCTTGGACACTGAAGCTTTCTTT
TRBJ2-7	NA	TRBV11-2	TRBD1	CASSLDQTGRFEQYF	TGTGCCAGCAGCTTAGATCAGACAGGGCGGTTCGAGCAGTACTTC
TRBJ1-5	NA	TRBV6-5	NA	CASEEVNQPQHF	TGTGCCAGCGAAGAGGTCAATCAGCCCCAGCATTTT
TRBJ1-1	NA	TRBV6-5	NA	CASSIGLRGETEAFF	TGTGCCAGCAGTATCGGTCTCAGGGGCGAAACTGAAGCTTTCTTT
TRBJ2-5	NA	TRBV15	NA	CATSRVGRGETQYF	TGTGCCACCAGCAGAGTTGGCAGGGGAGAGACCCAGTACTTC